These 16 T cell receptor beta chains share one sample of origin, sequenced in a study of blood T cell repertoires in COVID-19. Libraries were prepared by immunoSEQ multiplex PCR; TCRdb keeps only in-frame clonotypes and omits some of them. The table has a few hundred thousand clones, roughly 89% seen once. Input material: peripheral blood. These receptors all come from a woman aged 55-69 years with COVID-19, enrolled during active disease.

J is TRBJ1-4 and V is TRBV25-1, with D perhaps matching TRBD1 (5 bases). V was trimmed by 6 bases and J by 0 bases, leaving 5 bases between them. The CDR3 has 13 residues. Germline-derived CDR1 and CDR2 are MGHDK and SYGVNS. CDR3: CASRQATNEKLFF. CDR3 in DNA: TGTGCCAGCAGACAGGCAACTAATGAAAAACTGTTTTTT. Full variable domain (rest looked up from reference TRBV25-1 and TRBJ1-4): EADIYQTPRYLVIGTGKKITLECSQTMGHDKMYWYQQDPGMELHLIHYSYGVNSTEKGDLSSESTVSRIRTEHFPLTLESARPSHTSQYLCASRQATNEKLFFGSGTQLSVL.

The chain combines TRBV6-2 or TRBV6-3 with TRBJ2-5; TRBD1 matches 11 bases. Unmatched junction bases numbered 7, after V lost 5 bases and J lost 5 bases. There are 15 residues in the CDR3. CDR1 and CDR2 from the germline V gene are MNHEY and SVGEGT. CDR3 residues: CASSRRTGGGETQYF. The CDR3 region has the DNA TGTGCCAGCAGTCGTCGGACAGGGGGCGGCGAGACCCAGTACTTC.

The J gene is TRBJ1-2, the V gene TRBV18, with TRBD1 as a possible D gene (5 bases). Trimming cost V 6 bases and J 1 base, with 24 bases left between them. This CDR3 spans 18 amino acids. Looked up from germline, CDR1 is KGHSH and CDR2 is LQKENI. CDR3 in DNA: TGTGCCAGCTCCCATTCACTCAATACAGGATGGGATAACTATGGCTACACCTTC. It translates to CASSHSLNTGWDNYGYTF. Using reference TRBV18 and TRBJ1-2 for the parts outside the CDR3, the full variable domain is NAGVMQNPRHLVRRRGQEARLRCSPMKGHSHVYWYRQLPEEGLKFMVYLQKENIIDESGMPKERFSAEFPKEGPSILRIQQVVRGDSAAYFCASSHSLNTGWDNYGYTFGSGTRLTVV.

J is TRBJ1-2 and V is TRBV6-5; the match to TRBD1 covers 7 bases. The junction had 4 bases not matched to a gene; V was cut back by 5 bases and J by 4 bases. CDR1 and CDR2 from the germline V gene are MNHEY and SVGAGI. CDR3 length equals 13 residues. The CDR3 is CASSRTGAYGYTF. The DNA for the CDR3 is TGTGCCAGCAGTCGGACAGGAGCCTATGGCTACACCTTC.

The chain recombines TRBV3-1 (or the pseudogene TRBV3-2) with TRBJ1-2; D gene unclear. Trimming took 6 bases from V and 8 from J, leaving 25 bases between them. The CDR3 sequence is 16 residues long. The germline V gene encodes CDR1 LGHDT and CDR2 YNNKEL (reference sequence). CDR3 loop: CASSHPSAPGWEGYTF. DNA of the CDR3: TGTGCCAGCAGTCATCCCTCCGCCCCAGGTTGGGAGGGCTACACCTTC.

The CDR3 is CASSFLSGIGTEAFF. The CDR3 nucleotides are TGTGCCAGCAGCTTTCTATCGGGGATCGGGACTGAAGCTTTCTTT. V is TRBV7-9 and J is TRBJ1-1; D gene unclear. CDR1 is SEHNR, CDR2 FQNEAQ, per germline (reference sequence). The V end lost 3 bases, the J end lost 5 bases, and 16 bases lay between the germline ends. The CDR3 has 15 residues.

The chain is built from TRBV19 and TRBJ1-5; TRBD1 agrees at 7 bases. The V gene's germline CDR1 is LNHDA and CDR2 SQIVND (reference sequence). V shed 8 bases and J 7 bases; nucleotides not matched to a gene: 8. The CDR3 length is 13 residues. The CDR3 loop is CASHDTGDQPQHF. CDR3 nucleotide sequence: TGTGCCAGTCATGACACAGGGGACCAGCCCCAGCATTTT.

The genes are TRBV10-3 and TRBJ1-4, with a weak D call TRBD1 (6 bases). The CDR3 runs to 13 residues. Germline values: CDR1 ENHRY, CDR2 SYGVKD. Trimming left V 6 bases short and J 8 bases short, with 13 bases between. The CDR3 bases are TGTGCCATCAGCGACAGGTTTAGCGAAAAACTGTTTTTT. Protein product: CAISDRFSEKLFF.

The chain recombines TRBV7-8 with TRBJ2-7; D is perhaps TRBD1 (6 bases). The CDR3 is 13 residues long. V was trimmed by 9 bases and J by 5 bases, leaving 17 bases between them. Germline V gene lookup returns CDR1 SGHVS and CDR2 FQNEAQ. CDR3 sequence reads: CASLLAGANEQYF. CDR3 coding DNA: TGTGCCAGTTTGCTGGCAGGGGCTAACGAGCAGTACTTC.

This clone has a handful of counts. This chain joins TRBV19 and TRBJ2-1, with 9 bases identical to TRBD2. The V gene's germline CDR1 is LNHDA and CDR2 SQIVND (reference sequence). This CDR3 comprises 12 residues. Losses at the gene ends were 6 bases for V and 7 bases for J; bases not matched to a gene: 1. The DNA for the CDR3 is TGTGCCAGTAGGCTAGCGGGGAATGAGCAGTTCTTC. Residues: CASRLAGNEQFF.

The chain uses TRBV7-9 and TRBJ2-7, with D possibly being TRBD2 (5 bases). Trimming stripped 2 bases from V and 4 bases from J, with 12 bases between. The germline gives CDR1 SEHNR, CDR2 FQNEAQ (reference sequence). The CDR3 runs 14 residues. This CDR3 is CASSLSGRIYEQYF. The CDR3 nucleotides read TGTGCCAGCAGCTTATCGGGGAGAATTTACGAGCAGTACTTC.

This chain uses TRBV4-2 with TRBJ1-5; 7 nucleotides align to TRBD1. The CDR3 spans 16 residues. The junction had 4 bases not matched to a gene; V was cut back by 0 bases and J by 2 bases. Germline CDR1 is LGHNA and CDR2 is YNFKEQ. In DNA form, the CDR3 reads TGTGCCAGCAGCCAAGATGACAGGGTTCGCAATCAGCCCCAGCATTTT. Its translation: CASSQDDRVRNQPQHF.

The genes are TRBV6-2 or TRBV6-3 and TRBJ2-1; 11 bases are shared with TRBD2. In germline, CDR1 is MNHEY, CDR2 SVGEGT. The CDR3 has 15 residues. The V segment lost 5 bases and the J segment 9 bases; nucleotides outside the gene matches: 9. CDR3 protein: CASSPHTSGGGEQFF. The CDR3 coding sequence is TGTGCCAGCAGTCCCCATACTAGCGGGGGTGGTGAGCAGTTCTTC.

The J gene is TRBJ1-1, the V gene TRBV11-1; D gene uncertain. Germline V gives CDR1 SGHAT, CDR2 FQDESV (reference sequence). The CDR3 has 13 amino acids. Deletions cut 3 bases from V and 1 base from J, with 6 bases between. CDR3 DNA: TGTGCCAGCAGCTTCAGCGGGAACACTGAAGCTTTCTTT. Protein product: CASSFSGNTEAFF.

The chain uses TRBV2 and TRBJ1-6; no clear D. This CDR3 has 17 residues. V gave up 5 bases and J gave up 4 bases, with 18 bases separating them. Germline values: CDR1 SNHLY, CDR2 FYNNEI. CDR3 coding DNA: TGTGCCAGCAGTCCCCTCACAGTGCGTGGGTATAATTCACCCCTCCACTTT. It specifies CASSPLTVRGYNSPLHF.

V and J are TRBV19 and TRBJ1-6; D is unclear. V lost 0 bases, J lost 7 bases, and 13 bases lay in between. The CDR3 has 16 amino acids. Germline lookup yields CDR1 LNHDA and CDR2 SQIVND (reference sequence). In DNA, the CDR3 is TGTGCCAGTAGTATAGATCTGTCTGCACGGAATTCACCCCTCCACTTT. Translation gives CASSIDLSARNSPLHF.